This record looks at one T cell receptor beta chain sequence and its context. Its specificity is not known. TCRdb's table, derived via immunoSEQ multiplex PCR, lists solely in-frame clones and lacks some. The sample includes approximately 79,000 clones, over 75% of them seen just once. CDR1 and CDR2 (germline): SEHNR, FQNEAQ (reference sequence). CDR3 size: 15 residues. V trimming: 5 bases; J trimming: 0 bases; junction bases outside the gene matches: 3. These data belong to a study of T cell responses to AZD1222 COVID-19 vaccine. General study points: Seropositive at baseline were only a handful of AZD1222 recipients. Reportedly, nearly half the spike-specific TCRs target unmutated variant regions. Donors were chiefly white British, with a greater number of females, and clonal diversity was perhaps underestimated. Spike-specific TCR breadth and depth both grew after two AZD1222 doses.

This TCR came from an adult in good health. V gene TRBV7-9 combines with J gene TRBJ1-5; 8 bases map to TRBD1. The source was peripheral blood, collected on day 0 of AZD1222 vaccination. This chain's CDR3 is CASSPGQDSNQPQHF. CDR3 nucleotide sequence: TGTGCCAGCAGCCCGGGACAGGATAGCAATCAGCCCCAGCATTTT. Full variable domain (missing parts from reference TRBV7-9 and TRBJ1-5): DTGVSQNPRHKITKRGQNVTFRCDPISEHNRLYWYRQTLGQGPEFLTYFQNEAQLEKSRLLSDRFSAERPKGSFSTLEIQRTEQGDSAMYLCASSPGQDSNQPQHFGDGTRLSIL.